This T cell receptor beta chain is drawn from a study of blood T cell repertoires in COVID-19. Only a few counts were recorded for this clone. TCRdb's copy holds only in-frame clones and misses some; the assay was immunoSEQ multiplex PCR. There are tens of thousands of clones in the sample; roughly nine tenths occur only once, and 15% lies in the top ten. V dropped 3 bases and J dropped 3; count of bases not matched to a gene: 3. CDR3 length: 15 residues. The germline CDR1 and CDR2 sequences are LNHDA and SQIVND (reference sequence). V and J are TRBV19 and TRBJ2-7; 12 bases line up with TRBD1. Sequencing was carried out using peripheral blood. The sequence came from a male donor with acute or convalescent COVID-19. Here the CDR3 reads CASSIGTGGFYEQYF. CDR3 bases: TGTGCCAGTAGTATCGGGACAGGGGGCTTCTACGAGCAGTACTTC.